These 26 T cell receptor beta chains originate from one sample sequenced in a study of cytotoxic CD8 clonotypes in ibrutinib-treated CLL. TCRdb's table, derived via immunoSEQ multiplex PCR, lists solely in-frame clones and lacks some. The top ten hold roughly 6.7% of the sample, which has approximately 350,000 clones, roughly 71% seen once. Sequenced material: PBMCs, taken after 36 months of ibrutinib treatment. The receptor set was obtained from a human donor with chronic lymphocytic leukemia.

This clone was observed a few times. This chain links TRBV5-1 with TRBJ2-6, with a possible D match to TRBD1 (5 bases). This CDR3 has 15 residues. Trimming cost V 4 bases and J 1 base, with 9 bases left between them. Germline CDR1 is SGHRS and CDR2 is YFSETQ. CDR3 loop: CASSPTVSGANVLTF. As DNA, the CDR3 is TGCGCCAGCAGCCCGACAGTGTCTGGGGCCAACGTCCTGACTTTC.

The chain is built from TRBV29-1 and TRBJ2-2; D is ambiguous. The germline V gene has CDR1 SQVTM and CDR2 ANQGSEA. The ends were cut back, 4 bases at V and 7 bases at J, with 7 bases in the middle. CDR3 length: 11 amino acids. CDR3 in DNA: TGCAGCGTTGTCGTAGTCGGGGAGCTGTTTTTT. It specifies CSVVVVGELFF.

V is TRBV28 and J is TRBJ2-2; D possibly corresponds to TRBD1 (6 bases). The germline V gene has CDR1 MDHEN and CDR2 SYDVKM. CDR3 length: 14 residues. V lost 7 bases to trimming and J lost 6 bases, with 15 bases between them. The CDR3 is CASTGDGKPGELFF. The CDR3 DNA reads TGTGCCAGCACAGGGGACGGTAAACCCGGGGAGCTGTTTTTT.

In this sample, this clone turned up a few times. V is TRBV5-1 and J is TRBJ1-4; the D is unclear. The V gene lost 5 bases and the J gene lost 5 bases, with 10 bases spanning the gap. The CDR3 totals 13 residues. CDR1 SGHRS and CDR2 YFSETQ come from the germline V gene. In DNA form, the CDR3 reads TGCGCCAGCAGTATACAGCCCAATGAAAAACTGTTTTTT. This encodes CASSIQPNEKLFF.

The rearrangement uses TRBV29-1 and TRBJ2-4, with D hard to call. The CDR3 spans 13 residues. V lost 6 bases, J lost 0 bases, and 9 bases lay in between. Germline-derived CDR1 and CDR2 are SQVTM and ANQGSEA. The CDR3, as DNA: TGCAGCGTATCTTTAGGAGCCAAAAACATTCAGTACTTC. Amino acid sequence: CSVSLGAKNIQYF.

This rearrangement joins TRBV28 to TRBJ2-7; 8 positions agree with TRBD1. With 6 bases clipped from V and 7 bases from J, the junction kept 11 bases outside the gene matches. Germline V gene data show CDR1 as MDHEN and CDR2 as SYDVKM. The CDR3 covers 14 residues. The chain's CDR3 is CASRKTGARWEQYF. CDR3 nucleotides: TGTGCCAGCAGGAAGACAGGGGCCCGTTGGGAGCAGTACTTC. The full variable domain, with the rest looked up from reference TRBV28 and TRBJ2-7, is DVKVTQSSRYLVKRTGEKVFLECVQDMDHENMFWYRQDPGLGLRLIYFSYDVKMKEKGDIPEGYSVSREKKERFSLILESASTNQTSMYLCASRKTGARWEQYFGPGTRLTVT.

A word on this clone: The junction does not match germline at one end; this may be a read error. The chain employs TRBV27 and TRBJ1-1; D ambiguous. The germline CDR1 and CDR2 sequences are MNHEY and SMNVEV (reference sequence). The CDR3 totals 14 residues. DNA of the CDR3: TGTGCCAGCAGTTTAAATCCGGGGAACGCTGAAGCTTTCTTT. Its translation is CASSLNPGNAEAFF.

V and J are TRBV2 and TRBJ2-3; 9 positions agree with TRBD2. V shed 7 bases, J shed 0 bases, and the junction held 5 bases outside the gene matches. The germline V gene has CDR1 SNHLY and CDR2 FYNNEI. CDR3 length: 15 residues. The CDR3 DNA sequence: TGTGCCAGCAACGAGCGGGGGGCTAGCACAGATACGCAGTATTTT. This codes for CASNERGASTDTQYF.

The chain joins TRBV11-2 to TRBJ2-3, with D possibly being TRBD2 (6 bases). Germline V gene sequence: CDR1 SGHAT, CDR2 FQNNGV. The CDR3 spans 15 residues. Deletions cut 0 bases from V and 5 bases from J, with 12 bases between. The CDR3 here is CASSLDLAGGDTQYF. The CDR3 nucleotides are TGTGCCAGCAGCTTAGATCTGGCCGGGGGAGATACGCAGTATTTT.

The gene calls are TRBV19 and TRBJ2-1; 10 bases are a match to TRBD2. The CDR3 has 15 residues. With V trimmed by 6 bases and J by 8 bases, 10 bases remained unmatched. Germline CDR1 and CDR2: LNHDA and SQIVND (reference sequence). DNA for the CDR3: TGTGCCAGTAGGAAGAGCGGGGGGGCCAGGGATGAGCAGTTCTTC. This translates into CASRKSGGARDEQFF.

The CDR3 loop is CASSDRTSGGLVQETQYF. CDR3 sequence (DNA): TGTGCCAGCAGCGACAGGACTAGCGGGGGGTTAGTTCAAGAGACCCAGTACTTC. The J gene is TRBJ2-5, the V gene TRBV5-6; TRBD2 matches at 14 bases. Germline V lookup: CDR1 SGHDT, CDR2 YYEEEE. Trimming cost V 4 bases and J 2 bases; bases outside gene matches: 10. This CDR3 contains 18 residues.

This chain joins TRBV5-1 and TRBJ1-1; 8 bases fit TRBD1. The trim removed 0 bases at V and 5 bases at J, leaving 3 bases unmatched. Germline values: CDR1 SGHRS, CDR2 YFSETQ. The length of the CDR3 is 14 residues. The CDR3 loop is CASSLAHRGTEAFF. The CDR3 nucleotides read TGCGCCAGCAGCTTGGCCCACAGGGGGACTGAAGCTTTCTTT.

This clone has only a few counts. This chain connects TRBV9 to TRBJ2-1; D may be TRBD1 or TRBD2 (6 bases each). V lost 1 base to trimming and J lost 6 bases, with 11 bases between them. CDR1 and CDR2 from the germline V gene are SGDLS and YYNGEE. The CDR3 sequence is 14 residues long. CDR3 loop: CASSVYGGGNEQFF. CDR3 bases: TGTGCCAGCAGCGTATACGGGGGCGGCAATGAGCAGTTCTTC.

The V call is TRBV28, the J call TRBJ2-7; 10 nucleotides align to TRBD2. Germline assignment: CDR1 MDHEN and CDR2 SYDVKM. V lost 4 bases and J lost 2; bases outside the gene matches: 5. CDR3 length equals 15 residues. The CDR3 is CASSSPGLATYEQYF. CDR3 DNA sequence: TGTGCCAGCAGTTCCCCGGGACTAGCGACCTACGAGCAGTACTTC.

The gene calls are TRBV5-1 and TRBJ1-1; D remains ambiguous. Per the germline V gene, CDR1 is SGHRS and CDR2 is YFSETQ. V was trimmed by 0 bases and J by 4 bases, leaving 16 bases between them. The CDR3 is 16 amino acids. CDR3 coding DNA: TGCGCCAGCAGCTTGGATGCCGCGGGCGCCGCCACTGAAGCTTTCTTT. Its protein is CASSLDAAGAATEAFF.

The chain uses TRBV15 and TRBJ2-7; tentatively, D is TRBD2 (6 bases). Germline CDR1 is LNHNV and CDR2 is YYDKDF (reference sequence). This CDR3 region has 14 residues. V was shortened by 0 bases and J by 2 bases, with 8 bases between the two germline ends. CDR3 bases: TGTGCCACCAGCAGAGAGGGGAGGCCCTACGAGCAGTACTTC. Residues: CATSREGRPYEQYF.

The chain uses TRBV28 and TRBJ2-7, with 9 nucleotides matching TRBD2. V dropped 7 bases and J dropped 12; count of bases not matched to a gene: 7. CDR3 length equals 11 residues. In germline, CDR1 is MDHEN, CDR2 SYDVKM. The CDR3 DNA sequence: TGTGCCAGCACGTTAGCGGGAGCCTCGTACTTC. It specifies CASTLAGASYF.

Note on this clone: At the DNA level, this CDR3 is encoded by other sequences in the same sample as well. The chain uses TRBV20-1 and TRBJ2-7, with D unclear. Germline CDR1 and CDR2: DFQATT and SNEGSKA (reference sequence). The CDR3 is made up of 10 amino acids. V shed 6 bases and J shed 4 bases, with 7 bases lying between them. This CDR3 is CSALSYEQYF. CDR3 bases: TGCAGTGCCCTTAGTTACGAGCAGTACTTC.

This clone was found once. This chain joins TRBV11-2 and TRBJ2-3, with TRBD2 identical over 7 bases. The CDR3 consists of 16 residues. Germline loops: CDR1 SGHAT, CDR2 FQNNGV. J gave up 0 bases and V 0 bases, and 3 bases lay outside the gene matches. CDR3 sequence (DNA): TGTGCCAGCAGCTTAGAATCGGGAGGCAGCACAGATACGCAGTATTTT. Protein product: CASSLESGGSTDTQYF.

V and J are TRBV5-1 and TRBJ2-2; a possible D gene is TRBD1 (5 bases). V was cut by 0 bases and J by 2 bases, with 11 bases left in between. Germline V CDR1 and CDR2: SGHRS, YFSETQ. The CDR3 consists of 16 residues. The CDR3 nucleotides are TGCGCCAGCAGCTTGGCCCAGGACACTAACACCGGGGAGCTGTTTTTT. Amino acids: CASSLAQDTNTGELFF.

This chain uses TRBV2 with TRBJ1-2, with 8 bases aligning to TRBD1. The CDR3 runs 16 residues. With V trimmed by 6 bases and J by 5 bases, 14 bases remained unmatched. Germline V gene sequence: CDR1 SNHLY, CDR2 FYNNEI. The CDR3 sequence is CASRAGGTGRDYGYTF. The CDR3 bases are TGTGCCAGCAGAGCCGGCGGGACAGGCCGGGATTATGGCTACACCTTC.

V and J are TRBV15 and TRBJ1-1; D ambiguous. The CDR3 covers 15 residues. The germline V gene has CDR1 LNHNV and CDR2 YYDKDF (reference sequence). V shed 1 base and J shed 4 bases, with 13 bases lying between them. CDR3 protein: CATSRATRRGTEAFF. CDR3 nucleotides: TGTGCCACCAGCAGAGCGACAAGACGGGGCACTGAAGCTTTCTTT.

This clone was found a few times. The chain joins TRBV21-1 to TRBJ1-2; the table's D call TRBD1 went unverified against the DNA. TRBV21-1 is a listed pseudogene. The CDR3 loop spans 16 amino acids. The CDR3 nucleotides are TGTGCCAGCGATTCATGGGACAGCCCTCGCCATTATGGCTACACCTTC. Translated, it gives CASDSWDSPRHYGYTF.

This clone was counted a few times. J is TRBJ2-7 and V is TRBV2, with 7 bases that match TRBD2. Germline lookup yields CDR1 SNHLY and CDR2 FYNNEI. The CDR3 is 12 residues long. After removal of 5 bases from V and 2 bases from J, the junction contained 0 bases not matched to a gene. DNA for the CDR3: TGTGCCAGCAGTAGCGGGGCCTACGAGCAGTACTTC. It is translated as CASSSGAYEQYF.

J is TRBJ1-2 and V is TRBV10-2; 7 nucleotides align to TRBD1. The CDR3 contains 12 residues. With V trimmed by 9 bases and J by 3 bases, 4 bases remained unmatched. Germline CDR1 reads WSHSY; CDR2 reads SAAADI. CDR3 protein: CASHDRDYGYTF. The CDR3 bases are TGCGCCAGTCACGACAGGGACTATGGCTACACCTTC.

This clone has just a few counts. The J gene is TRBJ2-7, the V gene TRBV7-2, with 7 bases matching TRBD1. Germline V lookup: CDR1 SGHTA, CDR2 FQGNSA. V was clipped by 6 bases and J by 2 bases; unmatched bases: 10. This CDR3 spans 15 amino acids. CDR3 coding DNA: TGTGCCAGCAGTTATGACCGGGACAGAGCCTACGAGCAGTACTTC. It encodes CASSYDRDRAYEQYF.